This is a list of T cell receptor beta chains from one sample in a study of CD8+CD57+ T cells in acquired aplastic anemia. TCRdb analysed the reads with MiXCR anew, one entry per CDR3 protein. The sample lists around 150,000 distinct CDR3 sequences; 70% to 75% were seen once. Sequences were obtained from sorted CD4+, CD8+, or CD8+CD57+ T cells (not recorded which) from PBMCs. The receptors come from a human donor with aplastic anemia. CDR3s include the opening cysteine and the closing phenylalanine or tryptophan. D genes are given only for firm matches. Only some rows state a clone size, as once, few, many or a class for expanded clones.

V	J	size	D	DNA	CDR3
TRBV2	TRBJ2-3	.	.	TGTGCCAGCAGTTCCGCCCTGACAGATACGCAGTATTTT	CASSSALTDTQYF
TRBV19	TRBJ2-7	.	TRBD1	TGTGCCAGTAGACGACAGGGAGACACGACCTACGAGCAGTACTTC	CASRRQGDTTYEQYF
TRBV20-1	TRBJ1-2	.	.	TGCAGTGCTAGGAATAGGGATTGGGACTATGGCTACACCTTC	CSARNRDWDYGYTF
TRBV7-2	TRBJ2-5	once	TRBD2	TGTGCCAGCAGCTTGCTAGCGGCGTCGGAGACCCAGTACTTC	CASSLLAASETQYF
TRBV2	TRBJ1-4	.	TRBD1	TGTGCCAGCAAAGGGGGCGGGGGTCCGGATGAAAAACTGTTTTTT	CASKGGGGPDEKLFF
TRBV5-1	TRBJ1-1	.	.	TGCGCCAGCAGCCGGGAGCGGGGGAACACTGAAGCTTTCTTT	CASSRERGNTEAFF
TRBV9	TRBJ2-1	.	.	TGTGCCAGCAGCACACGGGGGCCCCCACACAATGAGCAGTTCTTC	CASSTRGPPHNEQFF
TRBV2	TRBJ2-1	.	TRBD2	TGTGCCAGCAGTTTGCTAGCGGGGGGGCGTGCCTACAATGAGCAGTTCTTC	CASSLLAGGRAYNEQFF
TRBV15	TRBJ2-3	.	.	TGTGCCACCAGCAGAGATCGGGCCAGCACAGATACGCAGTATTTT	CATSRDRASTDTQYF
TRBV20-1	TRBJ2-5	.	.	TGCAGTGCCGAGCGGGACACACAAGAGACCCAGTACTTC	CSAERDTQETQYF
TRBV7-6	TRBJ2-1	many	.	TGTGCCAGCGGGCCCGTCCGGGACCGCAATGAGCAGTTCTTC	CASGPVRDRNEQFF
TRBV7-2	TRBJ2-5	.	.	TGTGCCAGCAGCTTCTTGGGAGAGGAGACCCAGTACTTC	CASSFLGEETQYF
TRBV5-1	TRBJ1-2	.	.	TGCGCCAGCAGCTTGGAGGGCCTACGGGGCTATGGCTACACCTTC	CASSLEGLRGYGYTF
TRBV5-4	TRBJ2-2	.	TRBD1	TGTGCCAGCAGCTTCCTTCGGGACAGGGGCAACACCGGGGAGCTGTTTTTT	CASSFLRDRGNTGELFF
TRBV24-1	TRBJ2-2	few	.	TGTGCCACCAGTGACACCACCGGGGAGCTGTTTTTT	CATSDTTGELFF
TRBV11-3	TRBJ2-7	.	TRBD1	TGTGCCAGCAGCGGGACAGGACGATGGGAGCAGTACTTC	CASSGTGRWEQYF
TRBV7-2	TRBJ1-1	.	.	TGTGCCAGCAGCACAGGGTTGAACACTGAAGCTTTCTTT	CASSTGLNTEAFF
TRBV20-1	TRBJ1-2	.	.	TGCAGTGTTAAACCAGGGCGAGGTGGCTACACCTTC	CSVKPGRGGYTF
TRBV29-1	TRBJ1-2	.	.	TGCAGCGTTGAAGGCGGGTTCTTC	CSVEGGFF
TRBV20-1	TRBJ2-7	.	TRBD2	TGCAGTGCTCCACTAGCGGGGGTTAACTACGAGCAGTACTTC	CSAPLAGVNYEQYF
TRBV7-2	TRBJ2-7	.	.	TGTGCCAGTGCTTGGGGTAATACCTACGAGCAGTACTTC	CASAWGNTYEQYF
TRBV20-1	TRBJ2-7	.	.	TGCAGTGCTAGAGAGGGACACGGCTACGAGCAGTACTTC	CSAREGHGYEQYF
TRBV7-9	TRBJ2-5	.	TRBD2	TGTGCCAGCAGCTTAGCGACGGACCGGGGGGCCCAGTACTTC	CASSLATDRGAQYF
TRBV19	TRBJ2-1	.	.	TGTGCCAGTAGTCTAGAGGGACAACCCTACAATGAGCAGTTCTTC	CASSLEGQPYNEQFF
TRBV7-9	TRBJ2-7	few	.	TGTGCCAGCAGCTTAATCGGTGAGGGGCGATGGGACTTC	CASSLIGEGRWDF
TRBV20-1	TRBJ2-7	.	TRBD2	TGCAGTGCGCCACCCCCTAGCGGGAAGGGTCGCGAGCAGTACTTC	CSAPPPSGKGREQYF
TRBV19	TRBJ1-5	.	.	TGTGCCAGTAGTACGGACGGGGTTAATCAGCCCCAGCATTTT	CASSTDGVNQPQHF
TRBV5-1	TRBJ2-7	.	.	TGCGCCAGCAGCTTGGCGCCAGGGGCCCCGTCCTACGAGCAGTACTTC	CASSLAPGAPSYEQYF
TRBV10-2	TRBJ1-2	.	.	TGCGCCAGCACCGAATTCCCCCACCTCGACTATGGCTACACCTTC	CASTEFPHLDYGYTF
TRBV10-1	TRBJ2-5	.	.	TGCGCCAGCAGTGAGCCCTCGAGGGGGGTCGGAGAGACCCAGTACTTC	CASSEPSRGVGETQYF
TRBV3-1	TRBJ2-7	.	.	TGTGCCAGCAGCCTCACAGCGGGTACGGCCCATATATACGAGCAGTACTTC	CASSLTAGTAHIYEQYF
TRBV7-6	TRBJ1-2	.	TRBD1	TGTGCCAGCAGCTCTAAACAGGGACAGGGGGCGGTCGGTGGCTACACCTTC	CASSSKQGQGAVGGYTF
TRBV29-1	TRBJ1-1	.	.	TGCAGCGTTGACTTGCAGGGAAGGAACACTGAAGCTTTCTTT	CSVDLQGRNTEAFF
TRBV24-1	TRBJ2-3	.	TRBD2	TGTGCCACCAGTGATTGGACTAGCGGGGGCCTTAGCACAGATACGCAGTATTTT	CATSDWTSGGLSTDTQYF
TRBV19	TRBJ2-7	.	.	TGTGCCAGTAGTACCCAACACACCGAACCCCCGTACTTC	CASSTQHTEPPYF
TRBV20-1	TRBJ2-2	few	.	TGCAGTGCTAGAGATCTGCGGGCAGGGGAAGCCGGGGAGCTGTTTTTT	CSARDLRAGEAGELFF
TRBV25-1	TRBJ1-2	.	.	TGTGCCAGCAGTGAATATATGGGGGAAAGAAACGGCTACACCTTC	CASSEYMGERNGYTF
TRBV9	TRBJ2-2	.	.	TGTGCCAGCAGCGTAGCGGGGGCCCGGAACACCGGGGAGCTGTTTTTT	CASSVAGARNTGELFF
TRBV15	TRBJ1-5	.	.	TGTGCCACCACCGGAGGGCTTTTTAGCAATCAGCCCCAGCATTTT	CATTGGLFSNQPQHF
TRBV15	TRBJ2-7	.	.	TGTGCCACCCCCGGCCAGCCCTACGAGCAGTACTTC	CATPGQPYEQYF
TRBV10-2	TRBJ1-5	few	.	TGCGCCAGCAGTGAGTCGACCGGTCACAGGACCCAGCATTTT	CASSESTGHRTQHF
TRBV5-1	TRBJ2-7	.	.	TGCGCCAGCAGCCTTTGGGGACAAGGTTTCAACGAGCAGTACTTC	CASSLWGQGFNEQYF
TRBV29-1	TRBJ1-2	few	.	TGCAGCGTTATAGAATCGGGCAGTGACTATGGCTACACCTTC	CSVIESGSDYGYTF
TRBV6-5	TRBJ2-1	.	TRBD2	TGTGCCAGCAAGCTAGCGGGAGGTTACAATGAGCAGTTCTTC	CASKLAGGYNEQFF
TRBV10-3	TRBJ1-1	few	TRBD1	TGTGCCAGCCAGGACGCAGGGGGATCGAGCACTGAAGCTTTCTTT	CASQDAGGSSTEAFF
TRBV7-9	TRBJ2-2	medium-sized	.	TGTGCCAGCAGCATTATCTCGGGGGACACCGGGGAGCTGTTTTTT	CASSIISGDTGELFF
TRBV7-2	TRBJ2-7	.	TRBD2	TGTGCCAGCAGCTTAGGGGCGGGGGGCGAGCAGTACTTC	CASSLGAGGEQYF
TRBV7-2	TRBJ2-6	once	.	TGTGCCAGCAGCGGTGGAGTTGGGGGCTCTGGGGCCAACGTCCTGACTTTC	CASSGGVGGSGANVLTF
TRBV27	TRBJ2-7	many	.	TGTGCCAGCAGTTCCCCGACGGTCTCCTACGAGCAGTACTTC	CASSSPTVSYEQYF
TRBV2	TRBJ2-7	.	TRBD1	TGTGCCAGCAGTGAGACAGGGGGCCTCGACGAGCAGTACTTC	CASSETGGLDEQYF
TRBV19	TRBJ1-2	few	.	TGTGCCAGTAGTATAGGGGCAGGGGATGGCTACACCTTC	CASSIGAGDGYTF
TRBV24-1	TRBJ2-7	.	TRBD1	TGTGCCACCAGTGATCCCGACAGGGGGTCCTACGAGCAGTACTTC	CATSDPDRGSYEQYF
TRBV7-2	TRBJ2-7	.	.	TGTGCCAGCAGCTTCGGCAGCGACAGCTCCTACGAGCAGTACTTC	CASSFGSDSSYEQYF
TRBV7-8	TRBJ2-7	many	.	TGTGCCAGCAGCCTCCCCGACCTGACGAGAATGGGCGAGCAGTACTTC	CASSLPDLTRMGEQYF
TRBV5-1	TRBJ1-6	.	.	TGCGCCAGCAGCCGTTGGGGTAGTAATTCACCCCTCCACTTT	CASSRWGSNSPLHF
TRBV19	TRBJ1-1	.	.	TGTGCCAGTAGTATAGGGGGGGAGAGGACTGAAGCTTTCTTT	CASSIGGERTEAFF
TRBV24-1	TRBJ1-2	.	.	TGTGCCACCAGTGACCGGGACCGGGGGCGGGATGGCTACACCTTC	CATSDRDRGRDGYTF
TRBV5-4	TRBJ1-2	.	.	TGTGCCAGCAGCTTAGGGGACGGGGGCTACACCTTC	CASSLGDGGYTF
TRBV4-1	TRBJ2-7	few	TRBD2	TGCGCCAGCAGCCAAGCCGGAGCTAGCGGGGGTTACGAGCAGTACTTC	CASSQAGASGGYEQYF